This T cell receptor beta chain was observed in a study of blood T cell repertoires in COVID-19. Germline V gene lookup returns CDR1 MNHEY and CDR2 SMNVEV (reference sequence). Trimming left V 6 bases short and J 0 bases short, with 6 bases between. The CDR3 consists of 14 residues. Authors' analysis steps: Amplifying reference gene primers gave estimates of nucleated cell counts. Libraries were prepared by immunoSEQ multiplex PCR; TCRdb keeps only in-frame clonotypes and omits some of them. V and J calls plus clone size are reproduced from that table; the DNA served to infer D and trimming. The sample gives more than 95,000 clones, about 89% of which show up once; approximately 5.1% is in the top ten.

The V and J genes are TRBV27 and TRBJ2-6; D call uncertain. The clonotype was recovered from a human donor in a cohort sampled during active COVID-19. The sequencing input was peripheral blood. Here the CDR3 DNA reads TGTGCCAGCAGACAGAGCTCTGGGGCCAACGTCCTGACTTTC. Its protein is CASRQSSGANVLTF.